This T cell receptor (beta chain) originates from a study of cytomegalovirus exposure and HLA in healthy donors (dated by TCRdb to the late 2010s). As for the study more broadly: In an earlier analysis of fewer than 750 of the donors, 276 Gb of sequence data and some 100 million unique TCR beta sequences from about 179 million T cells were reported. An earlier analysis of 500 to 650 of the donors applied high-throughput TCR beta sequencing to assess whether each TCR beta V gene segment acted as functional or pseudogenic. Among the 398 genotyped donors, about 83% belonged to the genetic ancestry cluster associated with self-reported Caucasian donors. An early release that covered 640 HLA-typed donors contained approximately 300 gigabases of sequencing data and 80 million or so unique TCR sequences. To predict cytomegalovirus infection status, the study combined high-throughput TCR immunosequencing, statistical association of individual TCRs with disease status, and machine learning. A later genetic analysis took genome-wide SNP genotypes for 398 of the 666 donors and used that subset as a discovery cohort. The T cell repertoires of under 750 subjects were profiled by immunosequencing and related to cytomegalovirus serostatus. The study aimed to test whether cataloging public T cell receptors could reveal signatures of past pathogen exposure. Among several hundred genotyped donors of the cohort, an average of roughly 230,000 unique TCR beta nucleotide sequences was sequenced per donor, of which about 19% were non-productive. The later analysis used no new phenotypic data to find candidate immune exposures, relying instead on TCR beta sequences and their occurrence across donors. In addition to the first cohort of about 650 subjects, a separate validation cohort of about 120 different subjects was used. Typing coverage varied by locus: roughly 629-630 donors for A, B, C, DRB1 and DQB1; 522 for DQA1; about 570 for DPA1; roughly 450 for DPB1. HLA typing covered class I and class II loci at four-digit resolution. To study patterns of TCR occurrence, a later analysis re-analyzed previously published TCR beta repertoires from around 700 donors and added high-resolution HLA genotyping. Donor age, sex, ethnicity and CMV serostatus were collected together with the repertoire data. Because of strong linkage in the cohort, 4 to 6 DR-DQ haplotypes were treated as single units for association and clustering. Every repertoire in the discovery cohort had been generated on one and the same sequencing platform. On the study overall, not on this receptor specifically: CMV serostatus was the only immune exposure information available for the cohort. In both the original and validation cohorts, the classifier was reported to diagnose cytomegalovirus status with high specificity and sensitivity. A further reported finding was that TCR beta sequences accurately predicted the HLA-A and HLA-B alleles for most subjects in the first cohort. An earlier analysis of approximately 590 of the donors showed that most TCR beta V segments appeared in productive rearrangements either about 90% or about 30% of the time, which broadly matched IMGT annotations. A later analysis associated about 16,000 TCR beta sequences with specific HLA alleles at a false discovery rate of 0.05. A total of roughly 160 TCR beta chains were listed by the study as associated with cytomegalovirus. V-gene and J-gene trimming of TCR beta chains was associated with a missense DCLRE1C variant in a later genetic analysis, and the association was replicated in an independent cohort. Roughly uniform sequencing depth across donors was assumed in presence/absence analyses, although this assumption may not hold. Strong co-occurrence of HLA alleles, especially DR and DQ, made assigning TCR associations to individual alleles difficult. Correlated functional status among segregating V segments might be attributable to linkage disequilibrium, but an unknown experimental factor could not be ruled out. In this cohort, only TCR beta chains were sequenced, and detectable features were limited by the absence of alpha or paired-chain data. Most TCR sequences were seen in very few donors, while some public TCRs were found in many individuals. Most CMV-associated TCR beta chains appeared to be HLA-restricted in a later analysis, and the HLA associations seemed to be driven largely by CMV exposure. In a later analysis, several top co-occurrence clusters were reported to appear linked to parvovirus B19, influenza, CMV and Epstein-Barr virus. A cluster of highly shared sequence variants was judged likely to be a technical artifact of the sequencing pipeline. In a later analysis, HLA-associated TCR beta chains showed more clonal expansion and lower generation probabilities than non-associated chains that were equally common. In a later analysis, TCR association rates were found to vary across HLA loci, with the most associated TCRs seen for DRB1 alleles and the fewest for HLA-C alleles. Because counts were too low, fewer than 20 rarely observed V segments, including chromosome 9 orphons, were excluded from the earlier analysis of around 640 of the donors. Three of the identified cytomegalovirus-associated TCR beta chains were confirmed in vitro to be specific for cytomegalovirus antigens. The authors suggested that the approach could potentially be generalized to other disease states and immunological phenotypes. According to a later genetic analysis, donors in an Asian-associated ancestry cluster had fewer N-insertions in productive TCRs than the approximately 670-donor mean. Some IMGT-functional V segments, including TRBV6-2 and TRBV6-3, could not be distinguished by the 87-base-pair reads and were therefore excluded. Because HLA typing was missing for some donors at each locus, association tests included only the typed subset.

In total, just over 650 healthy bone marrow donors made up the cohort. Cohort members were all nominally healthy when sampled, although unrecorded immune exposures were likely present. The donor tested CMV seronegative and was one of the 352 seronegative cohort members. A peripheral blood sample was collected from each donor, and TCR beta sequencing was performed on peripheral blood mononuclear cells. The Qiagen DNeasy Blood Extraction Kit was used to extract genomic DNA from the blood cell samples. This clone has a single count. What antigen it recognizes has not been identified. The record has no base qualities; no much larger clone is one base away. The library came from the immunoSEQ multiplex PCR assay. For the multiplex PCR, a mixture combining 60 forward primers for TCR Vbeta segments and 13 reverse primers for TCR Jbeta segments was used. The CDR3 region of rearranged TCR beta genes was amplified from genomic DNA with a multiplex PCR assay. Amplified TCR beta libraries were sequenced as 87-base-pair reads on the Illumina HiSeq System. Processing in the source paper ran as follows. A later analysis counted about 80 million unique TCR beta chains across the 666 repertoires, and around 9.9 million of these chains were shared by at least two donors. Raw reads were error-corrected and collapsed into unique sequences by a nearest-neighbor algorithm in which closely related sequences were merged to remove PCR and sequencing errors. To assign V, D and J gene segments, CDR3 sequences were aligned to IMGT reference sequences. Each retained sequence needed at least a six-nucleotide match to both a V gene segment and a J gene segment. Rearrangements were classified as productive when the CDR3 lacked stop codons and remained in frame with V and J, and all other rearrangements were classified as non-productive. CDR3 was defined according to IMGT convention as the region running from the second conserved V-encoded cysteine to the conserved J-encoded phenylalanine. Sequences without an unambiguous match to a single V gene segment were excluded from the earlier analysis of 450 to 750 of the donors. An earlier analysis of almost 600 of the donors classified V segments as functional when productive rearrangements were above 56.7% and as segregating when the standard deviation between donors was above 5%. A statistical classification framework was built for diagnosing cytomegalovirus status from the catalog of TCR beta chain sequences. V and J gene assignment, in a later analysis, came from comparing TCR nucleotide sequences with IMGT/GENE-DB human TR gene sequences. Using the TCRdist pipeline, a later analysis assigned CDR3 sequences along with most-parsimonious VDJ recombination scenarios. A later analysis defined each TCR beta chain by its CDR3 amino acid sequence plus V-gene family, and excluded reads lacking a unique V-gene family. To address suspected cross-contamination and a sequencing artifact, a later analysis removed 550 to 750 highly shared, low-generation-probability nucleotide sequences. For each public chain, a later analysis derived a clonal expansion index from normalized ranks of inferred template counts within each repertoire. In a later analysis, generation probabilities were computed using a VDJ recombination model fitted to out-of-frame rearrangements, and the results were checked against IGoR. Hypergeometric tests were used in a later analysis to score TCR-TCR, TCR-HLA and TCR-CMV co-occurrence, with a repertoire-size bias correction applied to the TCR pairs. A later analysis estimated false discovery rates by permuting HLA or CMV assignments 20 times. In a later analysis, co-occurring TCRs were grouped using DBSCAN, and TCRdist sequence similarity was added for clustering within HLA-allele-positive subsets. For co-occurrence clustering, repertoires with fewer than 30,000 or more than 120,000 public chains were excluded, along with about five repertoires with anomalous nucleotide sharing. The immuneACCESS repertoire file appears here via TCRdb, limited to in-frame rearrangements. These files lack a portion of the clones; in checked studies, under half of the deficit traces to unresolved V genes, and the cause of the others is not known. The V and J calls and clone size were taken over from that table, and D and trimming were inferred from the DNA. Counted in this sample were under 200,000 clones; over 70% of them appeared once. Approximately 1.5% of the sample is held by the ten biggest clonotypes.

Including the terminal cysteine and phenylalanine, the CDR3 comprises 16 residues. CDR3 DNA is the only sequence kept; it has 48 bases, read in frame from the first base. The germline V gene yields SGHRS for CDR1 and YFSETQ for CDR2. V gives up 4 bases and J gives up 0 bases, and the segment between their germline ends measures 17 bases. This TCR derives from a woman in her 30s in good health and CMV-seronegative. The sample taken for sequencing was PBMCs. The V and J segments used are TRBV5-1 and TRBJ2-7; a weak D assignment points to TRBD1 (5 bases agree). The CDR3 region: CASSPKGAANSYEQYF. The nucleotides are TGCGCCAGCAGCCCGAAAGGGGCAGCCAACTCCTACGAGCAGTACTTC.